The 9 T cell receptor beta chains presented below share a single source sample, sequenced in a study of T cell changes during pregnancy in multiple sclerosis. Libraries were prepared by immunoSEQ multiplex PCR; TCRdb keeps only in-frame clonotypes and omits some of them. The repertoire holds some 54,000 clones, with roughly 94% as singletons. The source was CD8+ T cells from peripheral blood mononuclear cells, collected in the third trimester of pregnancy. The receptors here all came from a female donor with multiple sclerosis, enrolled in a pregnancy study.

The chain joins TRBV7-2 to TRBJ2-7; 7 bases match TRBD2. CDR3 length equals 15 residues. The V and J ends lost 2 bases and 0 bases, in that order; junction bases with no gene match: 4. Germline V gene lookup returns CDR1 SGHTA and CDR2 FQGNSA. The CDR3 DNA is TGTGCCAGCAGCTTACTGTCGGGAGGCTCCTACGAGCAGTACTTC. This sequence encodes CASSLLSGGSYEQYF.

This chain's CDR3 is CASSDRTVNEKLFF. The CDR3 coding sequence is TGTGCCAGCAGTGACCGGACAGTTAATGAAAAACTGTTTTTT. The genes are TRBV6-4 and TRBJ1-4, with D possibly TRBD1 on 6 matching bases. The germline gives CDR1 MRHNA, CDR2 SNTAGT. V gave up 2 bases and J gave up 4 bases, with 8 bases separating them. CDR3 size: 14 residues.

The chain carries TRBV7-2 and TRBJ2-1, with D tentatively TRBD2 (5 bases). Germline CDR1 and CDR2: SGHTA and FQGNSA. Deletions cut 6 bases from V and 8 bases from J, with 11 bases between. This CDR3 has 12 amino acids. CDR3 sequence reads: CASRGSVDEQFF. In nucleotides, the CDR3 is TGTGCCAGCAGGGGGAGTGTCGATGAGCAGTTCTTC.

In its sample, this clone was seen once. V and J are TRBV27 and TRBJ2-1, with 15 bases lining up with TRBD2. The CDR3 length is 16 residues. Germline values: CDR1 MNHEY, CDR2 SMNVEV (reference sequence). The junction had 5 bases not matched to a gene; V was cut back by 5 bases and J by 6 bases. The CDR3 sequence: CASSPGTSGRINEQFF. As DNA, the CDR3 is TGTGCCAGCAGTCCGGGGACTAGCGGGAGGATCAATGAGCAGTTCTTC.

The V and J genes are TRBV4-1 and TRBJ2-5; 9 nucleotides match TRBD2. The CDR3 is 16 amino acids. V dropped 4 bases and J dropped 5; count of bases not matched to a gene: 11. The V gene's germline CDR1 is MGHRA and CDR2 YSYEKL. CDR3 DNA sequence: TGCGCCAGCAGCCTAACTCGGGGGCTAGCGGGGGAGACCCAGTACTTC. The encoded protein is CASSLTRGLAGETQYF.

The DNA of the CDR3 is TGTGCCTGGATTCAGCGGGAGGGCCATGAGCAGTTCTTC. It is translated as CAWIQREGHEQFF. The genes are TRBV30 and TRBJ2-1; 10 bases align to TRBD2. CDR3 length equals 13 residues. CDR1 GTSNPN and CDR2 SVGIG come from the germline V gene (reference sequence). With 4 bases clipped from V and 8 bases from J, the junction kept 5 bases outside the gene matches.

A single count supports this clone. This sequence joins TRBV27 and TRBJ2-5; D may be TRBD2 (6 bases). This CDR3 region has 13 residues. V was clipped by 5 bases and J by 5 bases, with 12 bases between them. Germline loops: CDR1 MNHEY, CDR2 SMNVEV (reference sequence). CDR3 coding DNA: TGTGCCAGCAGTGATACTGGGGGGGAGACCCAGTACTTC. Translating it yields CASSDTGGETQYF.

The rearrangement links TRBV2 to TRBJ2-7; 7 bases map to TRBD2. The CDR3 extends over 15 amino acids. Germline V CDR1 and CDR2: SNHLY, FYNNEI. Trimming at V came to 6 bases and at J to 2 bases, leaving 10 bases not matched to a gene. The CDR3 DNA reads TGTGCCAGCAGCCCCCTAGCGGTCCCTACCTACGAGCAGTACTTC. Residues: CASSPLAVPTYEQYF.

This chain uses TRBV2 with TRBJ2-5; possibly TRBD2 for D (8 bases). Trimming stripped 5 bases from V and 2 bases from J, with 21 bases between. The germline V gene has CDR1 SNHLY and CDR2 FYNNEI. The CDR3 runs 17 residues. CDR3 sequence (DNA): TGTGCCAGCAGTCTAATCGGGGGGGGGACAGCACAAGAGACCCAGTACTTC. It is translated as CASSLIGGGTAQETQYF.